The entry that follows covers one T cell receptor beta chain sequence. The repertoire was sequenced with immunoSEQ multiplex PCR; TCRdb's copy has only in-frame clones and lacks some. The profile shows 55,000 to 90,000 clones, approximately 80% of them singletons. The data were obtained in a study of control samples from healthy donors and cancer patients. The sequence was collected from a man between 45 and 60 years old in good health. The sample taken for sequencing was blood.

The DNA of the CDR3 is TGTGCCAGTAGTACGGGGTATGCCGGGGAGCTGTTTTTT. Protein: CASSTGYAGELFF. The chain recombines TRBV19 with TRBJ2-2; maybe TRBD2 (5 bases). The germline gives CDR1 LNHDA, CDR2 SQIVND (reference sequence). V gave up 4 bases and J gave up 6 bases, with 9 bases separating them. This CDR3 is built from 13 residues.